This T cell receptor (beta chain) was obtained from a study of blood T cells in healthy people across ages. General study findings and limits: Relative to aged donors, long-lived donors carried more naive CD4+ cells and displayed higher diversity.

Next came a second PCR, run for about 6 to 12 cycles, which used a sample-barcoded 5' primer along with a J-beta primer mix. TCRdb called the 5' RACE reads again in MiXCR, with one record for every CDR3 protein. The data contain hundreds of thousands of distinct CDR3 sequences, roughly 60% of them singletons. Drawing of peripheral blood yielded 7.5 to 10 milliliters from each donor. With each sample, at least 5.5 micrograms of total RNA were extracted. As regards this clonotype: What it binds is not known.

The sequence was obtained from a man aged 25-40 years in good health. The sample consisted of blood.

The CDR3 loop is CSAKTWVASYNEQFF. The CDR3 DNA is TGCAGTGCTAAAACCTGGGTGGCTTCTTACAATGAGCAGTTCTTC. V usage is TRBV20-1 and J usage is TRBJ2-1; D gene unclear. This CDR3 is built from 15 residues. The V and J ends lost 4 bases and 4 bases respectively, with 17 bases between them. Germline loops: CDR1 DFQATT, CDR2 SNEGSKA (reference sequence).